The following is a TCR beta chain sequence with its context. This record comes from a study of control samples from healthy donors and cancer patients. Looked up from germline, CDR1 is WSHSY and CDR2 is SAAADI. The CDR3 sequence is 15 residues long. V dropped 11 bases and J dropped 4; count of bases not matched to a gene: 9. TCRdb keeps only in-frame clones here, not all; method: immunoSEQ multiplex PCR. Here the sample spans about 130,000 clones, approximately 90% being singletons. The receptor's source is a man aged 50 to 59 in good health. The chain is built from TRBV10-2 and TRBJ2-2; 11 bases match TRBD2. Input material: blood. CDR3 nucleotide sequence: TGCGCCTGCCTACTAGCGGGGGCGACCACCGGGGAGCTGTTTTTT. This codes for CACLLAGATTGELFF.